Below, 16 T cell receptor beta chains from the same sample are listed, as sequenced in a study of cytomegalovirus exposure and HLA in healthy donors. The PCR ran on 60 Vbeta and 13 Jbeta primers. Profiling relied on immunoSEQ multiplex PCR, and the TCRdb table lists in-frame clones only, not all of them. The data contain more than 100,000 clones, 80% of them singletons. Specimen: PBMCs. The receptor source for this set is a female donor in good health and CMV-seropositive.

The CDR3 loop is CASSFGPSGGSNTQYF. The CDR3 DNA reads as TGCGCCAGCAGCTTTGGGCCTAGCGGGGGGTCGAATACGCAGTATTTT. The gene calls are TRBV5-1 and TRBJ2-3, with 11 positions matching TRBD2. V trimming: 2 bases; J trimming: 7 bases; junction bases outside the gene matches: 9. The CDR3 is 16 residues long. Per the germline V gene, CDR1 is SGHRS and CDR2 is YFSETQ.

V usage is TRBV6-5 and J usage is TRBJ1-5, with D uncertain. The ends were cut back, 1 base at V and 5 bases at J, with 6 bases in the middle. There are 13 residues in the CDR3. Looked up from germline, CDR1 is MNHEY and CDR2 is SVGAGI. CDR3 DNA sequence: TGTGCCAGCAGTTACTTGAGGTATCAGCCCCAGCATTTT. It encodes CASSYLRYQPQHF.

The chain is built from TRBV5-8 and TRBJ1-1, with 10 bases matching TRBD1. The ends lost 3 bases at V and 1 base at J; junction bases unmatched: 3. This CDR3 is 15 amino acids long. CDR1 is SGHTS, CDR2 YDEGEE, per germline. CDR3 residues: CASSWGQGRNTEAFF. The CDR3 DNA reads TGTGCCAGCAGCTGGGGACAGGGGAGGAACACTGAAGCTTTCTTT.

This clone was counted once. The chain recombines TRBV19 with TRBJ1-5, with D perhaps TRBD1 (5 bases). V was shortened by 3 bases and J by 3 bases, with 12 bases between the two germline ends. The CDR3 loop spans 15 amino acids. CDR1 and CDR2 (germline): LNHDA, SQIVND (reference sequence). CDR3 bases: TGTGCCAGTAGTATGGGGCAGAGAGACAATCAGCCCCAGCATTTT. This translates into CASSMGQRDNQPQHF.

The V gene is TRBV5-1, the J gene TRBJ1-6; tentative D call: TRBD1 (6 bases). This CDR3 spans 15 amino acids. V shed 4 bases and J shed 7 bases, with 15 bases lying between them. The germline gives CDR1 SGHRS, CDR2 YFSETQ. Written as DNA, the CDR3 is TGCGCCAGCAGCCCACTGGACAGAGGAAATTCACCCCTCCACTTT. Translating gives CASSPLDRGNSPLHF.

This chain uses TRBV27 with TRBJ2-7, with TRBD2 identical over 8 bases. V was clipped by 6 bases and J by 0 bases; unmatched bases: 4. This CDR3 comprises 14 residues. The germline V gene has CDR1 MNHEY and CDR2 SMNVEV (reference sequence). The CDR3 protein is CASRRGGPSYEQYF. The DNA for the CDR3 is TGTGCCAGCAGACGGGGGGGGCCCTCCTACGAGCAGTACTTC.

The chain couples TRBV6-5 to TRBJ2-2; 8 nucleotides agree with TRBD2. CDR3 length: 15 residues. Germline V gene data show CDR1 as MNHEY and CDR2 as SVGAGI. Losses at the gene ends were 6 bases for V and 6 bases for J; bases not matched to a gene: 9. CDR3 region: CASSLKGLVPGELFF. DNA of the CDR3: TGTGCCAGCAGCCTTAAGGGACTAGTGCCCGGGGAGCTGTTTTTT.

V usage is TRBV18 and J usage is TRBJ1-4; TRBD1 agrees at 8 bases. This CDR3 has 15 residues. Looked up from germline, CDR1 is KGHSH and CDR2 is LQKENI. The junction had 7 bases not matched to a gene; V was cut back by 2 bases and J by 8 bases. The CDR3, as DNA: TGTGCCAGCTCACCAGCGGACAGGGTTGGCGAAAAACTGTTTTTT. Translated: CASSPADRVGEKLFF.

The CDR3 nucleotides are TGTGCCAGCACCCGAGGGACAGGGGCGTATTCTTCACCCCTCCACTTT. Translation: CASTRGTGAYSSPLHF. V usage is TRBV11-2 and J usage is TRBJ1-6, with 10 bases matching TRBD1. The germline V gene has CDR1 SGHAT and CDR2 FQNNGV. V dropped 7 bases and J dropped 9; count of bases not matched to a gene: 12. The CDR3 loop spans 16 amino acids.

In regard to this clone: Germline and junction disagree at one end, which may indicate a read error. The gene calls are TRBV6-1 and TRBJ2-7; 7 positions match TRBD2. The CDR3 consists of 13 residues. The germline V gene has CDR1 MNHNS and CDR2 SASEGT. This CDR3 reads CASSWGGTPEVNF. CDR3 nucleotides: TGTGCCAGCAGTTGGGGGGGGACCCCGGAAGTCAACTTC.

The V and J genes are TRBV2 and TRBJ2-7, with D possibly TRBD2 on 7 matching bases. This CDR3 comprises 14 residues. The germline V gene encodes CDR1 SNHLY and CDR2 FYNNEI. Trimming stripped 4 bases from V and 5 bases from J, with 15 bases between. CDR3 protein: CASSAGAGADEQYF. The CDR3 DNA reads as TGTGCCAGCAGTGCCGGCGCGGGGGCCGACGAGCAGTACTTC.

As for this clone: The junction departs from the called germline gene at one end, perhaps through a read error. The chain carries TRBV7-3 and TRBJ2-2; D perhaps matches TRBD1 (6 bases). Germline CDR1 is SGHTA and CDR2 is FQGTGA. The CDR3 length is 16 residues. The CDR3 DNA reads TGTGCCAGCAGCCCAGGTCCAGGGTGGGACACCGGGAAGCTGTTTTTT. Translated, it gives CASSPGPGWDTGKLFF.

Worth noting for this clone: An end of the junction does not agree with germline; a read error may underlie this. The gene calls are TRBV14 and TRBJ2-1; 9 bases agree with TRBD2. Germline CDR1 SGHDN, CDR2 FVKESK. This CDR3 is built from 13 residues. CDR3 loop: CASSQVTSGGKLF. The DNA of the CDR3 is TGTGCCAGCAGCCAAGTAACCAGCGGGGGGAAGCTCTTC.

J is TRBJ2-1 and V is TRBV12-2; TRBD2, the table's D call, lacks a check against the DNA. TRBV12-2 is shown as a pseudogene. The CDR3 extends over 18 amino acids. DNA for the CDR3: TGTGCAAGTCGCTTAGCGCGGGGAACTAGCAAGTACTACAATGAGCAGTTCTTC. Amino acid sequence: CASRLARGTSKYYNEQFF.

V is TRBV5-4 and J is TRBJ2-7; 7 bases line up with TRBD1. CDR1 and CDR2 (germline): SGHNT, YYREEE (reference sequence). This CDR3 comprises 13 residues. The J segment lost 3 bases and the V segment lost 6 bases, leaving 6 bases of the junction unmatched. CDR3 region: CASTETGSYEQYF. In DNA, the CDR3 is TGTGCCAGCACCGAGACAGGGAGCTACGAGCAGTACTTC.

The rearrangement links TRBV6-5 to TRBJ2-1, with D maybe TRBD1 (6 bases). The V gene lost 1 base and the J gene lost 7 bases, with 8 bases spanning the gap. Germline V gives CDR1 MNHEY, CDR2 SVGAGI. The CDR3 has 13 amino acids. The CDR3 region is CASSYYTGNEQFF. The CDR3 DNA reads as TGTGCCAGCAGTTACTACACAGGGAATGAGCAGTTCTTC.